This T cell receptor beta chain is from a study of blood T cell repertoires in COVID-19. Background on the study: Some COVID-19 samples were acute and others convalescent; all came from the United States, Italy and Spain. PBMCs, B-cell-depleted T cells, or T cells were the source of the cDNA or gDNA that made up the material.

In the study's own analysis: Reference gene primer amplification gave nucleated cell count estimates. Sequenced by immunoSEQ multiplex PCR; TCRdb stores in-frame clones only, minus some. That table supplies the V and J calls and clone size; D and trimming were determined from the DNA. The data contain about 58,000 clones, approximately 87% of them singletons. CDR1 KGHSH and CDR2 LQKENI come from the germline V gene. The CDR3 totals 14 residues. V gave up 6 bases and J gave up 7 bases, with 18 bases separating them. The TCR sequence derives from a man aged 35 to 55 with active COVID-19. This chain uses TRBV18 with TRBJ1-2; D perhaps matches TRBD1 (6 bases). The sample was peripheral blood. The CDR3 reads CASSLGLGARGYTF. The CDR3 DNA sequence: TGTGCCAGCTCGCTCGGTCTGGGGGCGCGTGGCTACACCTTC.